The clone carrying this T cell receptor beta chain showed up just a few times. The data were taken from a study of cytomegalovirus exposure and HLA in healthy donors. Both 60 Vbeta primers and 13 Jbeta primers went into the PCR. TCRdb's copy holds only in-frame clones and misses some; the assay was immunoSEQ multiplex PCR. The sample includes about 210,000 clones, 60% to 80% of them seen just once. Trimming took off 5 bases at V and 1 base at J, with 11 bases between the two ends. This CDR3 is 14 amino acids long. The germline CDR1 and CDR2 sequences are MGHDK and SYGVNS. This receptor was taken from a male donor in good health and CMV-seronegative. Sequencing was carried out using PBMCs. The V and J genes are TRBV25-1 and TRBJ1-2; no firm D call. CDR3 sequence: CASSFRGSNYGYTF. Here the CDR3 DNA reads TGTGCCAGCAGTTTCCGAGGCAGTAACTATGGCTACACCTTC.